The rows below give T cell receptor beta chains drawn from one sample of a study of T cell responses to AZD1222 COVID-19 vaccine. Generated by immunoSEQ multiplex PCR, the TCRdb table keeps only in-frame clones and is missing some. The table records fewer than 250,000 clones, roughly 92% of them present only once. Material: peripheral blood, obtained on day 0 of AZD1222 vaccination. The receptors were sampled from an adult in good health. Both conserved end residues are part of each CDR3. The D gene is left open where the match is weak. Clone size is shown for a subset of rows, as once, few, many or a class of expanded clone.

TRBJ2-2 | TRBD2 | TRBV5-1 | few | TGCGCCAGCAGCTTGGTAGCGGGGGCCGCCGGGGAGCTGTTTTTT | CASSLVAGAAGELFF
TRBJ2-3 | TRBD2 | TRBV6-6 | . | TGTGCCAGCACCGTCTCGCGGGGGGGGCCAGATACGCAGTATTTT | CASTVSRGGPDTQYF
TRBJ2-5 | . | TRBV21-1 | . | TGTGCCAGCAGCAAATGGTGGACGGGCCTCGGAGAGACCCAGTACTTC | CASSKWWTGLGETQYF
TRBJ1-5 | . | TRBV18 | once | TGTGCCAGTTCCGAACTTCGGGATCAGCCCCAGCATTTT | CASSELRDQPQHF
TRBJ1-1 | . | TRBV7-3 | . | TGTGCCAGCAGCTTGGTCCCTACAGGGTGGTCACGTACTGAAGCTTTCTTT | CASSLVPTGWSRTEAFF
TRBJ2-7 | TRBD1 | TRBV2 | . | TGTGCCAGCAGTCGGGACAGCTACGAGCAGTACTTC | CASSRDSYEQYF
TRBJ1-5 | . | TRBV12-5 | . | TGTGCTAGTGGCTGGAATGGGGATCAGCCCCAGCATTTT | CASGWNGDQPQHF
TRBJ2-1 | . | TRBV4-1 | . | TGCGCCAGCAGCCAAGCGATCCTTACAACCTACAATGAGCAGTTCTTC | CASSQAILTTYNEQFF
TRBJ1-1 | . | TRBV6-5 | . | TGTGCCAGCGAGTGGAGTGAAGCTTTCTTT | CASEWSEAFF
TRBJ2-1 | . | TRBV3-1/TRBV3-2 | once | TGTGCCAGCAGCCCCGAACAGGGCCCCTACAATGAGCAGTTCTTC | CASSPEQGPYNEQFF
TRBJ2-6 | . | TRBV2 | . | TGTGCCAGCAGTGAAACCGGTTTCGCTGGGGCCAACGTCCTGACTTTC | CASSETGFAGANVLTF
TRBJ1-5 | TRBD1 | TRBV28 | . | TGTGCCAGCAGTTTAAGGGACAGGGTCCGTCAGCCCCAGCATTTT | CASSLRDRVRQPQHF
TRBJ1-6 | . | TRBV7-8 | . | TGTGCCAGCAGCTTAGAACCCAGGGGTGAGTCACCCCTCCACTTT | CASSLEPRGESPLHF
TRBJ1-5 | . | TRBV2 | . | TGTGCCAGCAGTCCGCAGTATAGCAATCAGCCCCAGCATTTT | CASSPQYSNQPQHF
TRBJ2-2 | TRBD1 | TRBV10-3 | . | TGTGCCATCAGTGAGTCGACAGGGGGTCCCGGGGAGCTGTTTTTT | CAISESTGGPGELFF
TRBJ2-7 | . | TRBV10-2 | . | TGCGCCATCGCCCGGGAGAACTACGAGCAGTACTTC | CAIARENYEQYF
TRBJ2-2 | TRBD2 | TRBV10-3 | . | TGTGCCATCAGTGAGAGAAGCGGGGGCGGGGAGCTGTTTTTT | CAISERSGGGELFF
TRBJ1-4 | . | TRBV7-9 | . | TGTGCCAGCAGCCCCCCTCTGGGGCGGGGTGAAAAACTGTTTTTT | CASSPPLGRGEKLFF
TRBJ2-7 | . | TRBV28 | . | TGTGCCAGCAGGACTACTTTTTTCCCCTACGAGCAGTACTTC | CASRTTFFPYEQYF
TRBJ1-2 | TRBD1 | TRBV2 | . | TGTGCCAGTGGGACAGGGGCAAAGGATGGCTACACCTTC | CASGTGAKDGYTF
TRBJ1-6 | TRBD1 | TRBV6-5 | . | TGTGCCAGCAGTTACTCGTTTGCAGGGGGTAATTCACCCCTCCACTTT | CASSYSFAGGNSPLHF
TRBJ1-1 | . | TRBV7-3 | once | TGTGCCAGCAGCACCGACAGGAACACTGAAGCTTTCTTT | CASSTDRNTEAFF
TRBJ1-5 | . | TRBV30 | once | TGTGCCTGGGGACGGTATAGCAATCAGCCCCAGCATTTT | CAWGRYSNQPQHF
TRBJ2-3 | TRBD1 | TRBV6-5 | . | TGTGCCAGCAGTTCCACTGACAGGGTCCGCACAGATACGCAGTATTTT | CASSSTDRVRTDTQYF
TRBJ1-2 | . | TRBV7-8 | . | TGTGCCAGCAGCTTAGTGAACGGAGCTAACTATGGCTACACCTTC | CASSLVNGANYGYTF
TRBJ1-1 | . | TRBV19 | . | TGTGCCAGTAGTACCCAATGGAGCCACACTGAAGCTTTCTTT | CASSTQWSHTEAFF
TRBJ1-2 | . | TRBV20-1 | . | TGCAGTGCTAGTAGGTTTTCGGTCGCCTTC | CSASRFSVAF
TRBJ1-2 | . | TRBV7-9 | . | TGTGCCAGCAGCTTACGGTCCGGCCCCAACTATGGCTACACCTTC | CASSLRSGPNYGYTF
TRBJ1-2 | TRBD1 | TRBV7-2 | . | TGTGCCAGCATCCCCGGGGACAGGGTAAATGGCTACACCTTC | CASIPGDRVNGYTF
TRBJ1-4 | TRBD1 | TRBV29-1 | . | TGCAGCGTTGCCAAGGACAGGGAAAATGAAAAACTGTTTTTT | CSVAKDRENEKLFF
TRBJ2-7 | . | TRBV21-1 | . | TGTGCCAGCAGCAAAGCGGGGCGCGGGGGGAGATCCTACAAGCAGTACTTC | CASSKAGRGGRSYKQYF
TRBJ1-5 | . | TRBV5-1 | . | TGCGCCAGCAGCAGAACGGGGGGCAATCAGCCCCAGCATTTT | CASSRTGGNQPQHF
TRBJ1-2 | . | TRBV18 | . | TGTGCCAGCTCACCAGGGGCCGGCGCCGACTATGGCTACACCTTC | CASSPGAGADYGYTF
TRBJ1-1 | . | TRBV7-2 | . | TGTGCCAGCAGCTTAGCGCAAGGGGGGGGCACTGAAGCTTTCTTT | CASSLAQGGGTEAFF
TRBJ2-5 | . | TRBV6-2/TRBV6-3 | . | TGTGCCAGCAGCCACGAACCCGGGTCAGGGGAGACCCAGTACTTC | CASSHEPGSGETQYF
TRBJ2-2 | . | TRBV7-9 | . | TGTGCCAGCAGCTTCAGGGTCGGCGGGGAGCTGTTTTTT | CASSFRVGGELFF
TRBJ1-1 | . | TRBV27 | once | TGTGCCAGCAGTTTAGATGGCAGGGGAACACTGACAGCTTTCTTT | CASSLDGRGTLTAFF
TRBJ1-2 | . | TRBV27 | . | TGTGCCAGCAGTACCGGCCTAGCTAACTATGGCTACACCTTC | CASSTGLANYGYTF
TRBJ1-3 | . | TRBV14 | . | TGTGCCAGCAGCCCATCCGGAGGAAACACCATATATTTT | CASSPSGGNTIYF
TRBJ1-2 | . | TRBV6-5 | . | TGTGCCAGCACGTTCTTGGTGCCGGGCTATGGCTACACCTTC | CASTFLVPGYGYTF
TRBJ1-4 | . | TRBV6-6 | . | TGTGCCAGCTCCCCCCAAGGAGGGGGTAATGAAAAACTGTTTTTT | CASSPQGGGNEKLFF
TRBJ1-4 | . | TRBV5-5 | . | TGTGCCAGCAGCCCGCGGACGGCAACTAATGAAAAACTGTTTTTT | CASSPRTATNEKLFF
TRBJ1-5 | . | TRBV7-9 | . | TGTGCCAGCAGCTTAGCCCCTCAGCCCCAGCATTTT | CASSLAPQPQHF
TRBJ2-5 | TRBD2 | TRBV18 | . | TGTGCCAGCTCACCCACAACTCCGGGACTAGGGGGGACCCAGTACTTC | CASSPTTPGLGGTQYF
TRBJ2-6 | TRBD1 | TRBV5-4 | . | TGTGCCAGCAGCATCCGGGACAGTTATCTTGGGGCCAACGTCCTGACTTTC | CASSIRDSYLGANVLTF
TRBJ2-7 | TRBD1 | TRBV15 | . | TGTGCCACCAGCAGAGCAGGGGGCTCCTACGAGCAGTACTTC | CATSRAGGSYEQYF
TRBJ2-2 | . | TRBV13 | . | TGTGCCAGCAGCCGGACTGACTACACCGGGGAGCTGTTTTTT | CASSRTDYTGELFF
TRBJ1-5 | . | TRBV6-5 | few | TGTGCCAGCAGTTACATAGACAGTAATCAGCCCCAGCATTTT | CASSYIDSNQPQHF
TRBJ1-5 | . | TRBV6-5 | . | TGTGCCAGCAGAGCGGACGGGGGGCATCAGCCCCAGCATTTT | CASRADGGHQPQHF
TRBJ1-2 | TRBD1 | TRBV9 | . | TGTGCCAGCAGCGCGAGGACAGGGTCGGATGGCTACACCTTC | CASSARTGSDGYTF
TRBJ1-6 | TRBD1 | TRBV19 | . | TGTGCCAGTAGTATACTGCCAGGGGGGATAAATTCACCCCTCCACTTT | CASSILPGGINSPLHF
TRBJ2-3 | . | TRBV7-2 | . | TGTGCCAGCAGCCCTCGTGGGACACCCTGGGCGCAGTATTTT | CASSPRGTPWAQYF
TRBJ1-4 | . | TRBV10-3 | . | TGTGCCATCAGTGAGGGAAAACAGGCGATCAATGAAAAACTGTTTTTT | CAISEGKQAINEKLFF
TRBJ2-1 | . | TRBV2 | . | TGTGCCAGCAGTGAAAACGGGGTGGGGAATGAGCAGTTCTTC | CASSENGVGNEQFF
TRBJ1-4 | . | TRBV5-1 | . | TGCGCCAGCAGCTTGGACGCCGCTAATGAAAAACTGTTTTTT | CASSLDAANEKLFF
TRBJ1-2 | . | TRBV21-1 | . | TGTGCCAGGACCAACCAGACCAAGGGGGGCTACACCTTC | CARTNQTKGGYTF
TRBJ1-2 | . | TRBV27 | . | TGTGCCACCCTAAGTTGGGGGGGCGCGAACTATGGCTACACCTTC | CATLSWGGANYGYTF
TRBJ1-4 | TRBD1 | TRBV7-9 | . | TGTGCCAGCAGCTTCTCTTACAGGGGGCGTAATGAAAAACTGTTTTTT | CASSFSYRGRNEKLFF
TRBJ2-2 | . | TRBV9 | . | TGTGCCAGCAGCGTAGGAGCTAGAAACACCGGGGAGCTGTTTTTT | CASSVGARNTGELFF